These 8 T cell receptor beta chains were all obtained from the same sample, sequenced in a study of shared clonotypes between healthy human individuals. Sequenced by immunoSEQ multiplex PCR; TCRdb stores in-frame clones only, minus some. Found here are fewer than 700,000 clones, about 80% of them singletons; the top ten hold around 12%. Sequencing was carried out using PBMCs. Receptors originate from a woman between 40 and 55 years old in good health. Some clones in this sample may be carry-over from other donors' samples.

CDR3 bases: TGTGCCAGCGAGCGGGAGATTCTGACAGATACGCAGTATTTT. Translation: CASEREILTDTQYF. This chain links TRBV2 with TRBJ2-3; TRBD2 matches at 8 bases. The CDR3 consists of 14 residues. V trimming: 8 bases; J trimming: 3 bases; junction bases outside the gene matches: 7. Germline values: CDR1 SNHLY, CDR2 FYNNEI.

The chain has TRBV30 and TRBJ1-2; no clear D gene. The germline CDR1 and CDR2 sequences are GTSNPN and SVGIG (reference sequence). The CDR3 is 13 residues long. The V gene lost 2 bases and the J gene lost 4 bases, with 11 bases spanning the gap. CDR3 loop: CAWSYGSGYGYTF. CDR3 DNA: TGTGCCTGGAGTTACGGGAGCGGCTATGGCTACACCTTC.

This chain connects TRBV19 to TRBJ2-3; D remains unclear. The CDR3 covers 14 residues. Germline V gene sequence: CDR1 LNHDA, CDR2 SQIVND (reference sequence). Deletions cut 0 bases from V and 0 bases from J, with 4 bases between. The CDR3 DNA reads TGTGCCAGTAGTATAGAGGACAGCACAGATACGCAGTATTTT. Protein sequence: CASSIEDSTDTQYF.

The chain employs TRBV5-1 and TRBJ1-3; possible D gene TRBD1, 6 bases. The V end was cut by 0 bases, the J end by 1 base, with 11 bases between. The CDR3 is 16 amino acids. CDR1 is SGHRS, CDR2 YFSETQ, per germline. The CDR3 region is CASSLDRASSGNTIYF. CDR3 nucleotide sequence: TGCGCCAGCAGCTTGGACAGGGCGTCTTCTGGAAACACCATATATTTT. Full variable domain (outside the CDR3, taken from reference TRBV5-1 and TRBJ1-3): KAGVTQTPRYLIKTRGQQVTLSCSPISGHRSVSWYQQTPGQGLQFLFEYFSETQRNKGNFPGRFSGRQFSNSRSEMNVSTLELGDSALYLCASSLDRASSGNTIYFGEGSWLTVV.

About this clone itself: In the same sample, other DNA sequences code for this CDR3. CDR3 sequence: CASSLATGSSYNEQFF. DNA of the CDR3: TGTGCCAGCAGCTTAGCTACAGGGAGCTCCTACAATGAGCAGTTCTTC. V and J are TRBV7-2 and TRBJ2-1, with D perhaps matching TRBD1 (6 bases). The CDR3 totals 16 residues. Deletions cut 0 bases from V and 0 bases from J, with 9 bases between. CDR1 is SGHTA and CDR2 is FQGNSA in the germline V gene.

This chain connects TRBV15 to TRBJ1-5; D gene unclear. Germline CDR1 reads LNHNV; CDR2 reads YYDKDF (reference sequence). Trimming cost V 1 base and J 2 bases, with 21 bases left between them. The CDR3 extends over 19 amino acids. The CDR3 DNA reads TGTGCCACCAGCAGAGGCACTTTCGGTGTGTGGGGAGGCAATCAGCCCCAGCATTTT. Protein product: CATSRGTFGVWGGNQPQHF. The full variable domain, with the rest looked up from reference TRBV15 and TRBJ1-5, is DAMVIQNPRYQVTQFGKPVTLSCSQTLNHNVMYWYQQKSSQAPKLLFHYYDKDFNNEADTPDNFQSRRPNTSFCFLDIRSPGLGDTAMYLCATSRGTFGVWGGNQPQHFGDGTRLSIL.

This clone was counted a few times. The gene calls are TRBV19 and TRBJ2-7; possibly TRBD2 for D (5 bases). The V and J ends lost 5 bases and 0 bases respectively, with 11 bases between them. The CDR3 contains 14 residues. In germline, CDR1 is LNHDA, CDR2 SQIVND (reference sequence). The chain's CDR3 is CASSVRGSSYEQYF. In DNA form, the CDR3 reads TGTGCCAGTAGTGTTCGGGGAAGCTCCTACGAGCAGTACTTC.

The V and J genes are TRBV6-6 and TRBJ2-2; D is uncertain. V was pared by 0 bases and J by 3 bases, with 5 bases between. The germline V gene encodes CDR1 MNHNY and CDR2 SVGAGI (reference sequence). This CDR3 has 14 amino acids. Here the CDR3 DNA reads TGTGCCAGCAGTTACTCAGTCGACACCGGGGAGCTGTTTTTT. Protein sequence: CASSYSVDTGELFF.